This T cell receptor beta chain was recovered during a study of cytomegalovirus exposure and HLA in healthy donors. Study-wide points: What TCR beta sequences reportedly achieved was accurate prediction of HLA-A and HLA-B alleles in most subjects. In a later analysis, several top co-occurrence clusters appeared linked to parvovirus B19, influenza, CMV and Epstein-Barr virus. Association of about 17,000 TCR beta sequences with HLA alleles was found at 0.05 false discovery rate in a later analysis. Cytomegalovirus association was assigned to some 160 TCR beta chains.

A multiplex PCR was run with 60 Vbeta primers and 13 Jbeta primers. Only in-frame clones appear in the TCRdb table, and some are missing; sequencing was by immunoSEQ multiplex PCR. The repertoire holds more than 100,000 clones, with around 86% as singletons. Turning to this clone: Its antigen is currently unknown.

The V gene lost 1 base and the J gene lost 3 bases, with 6 bases spanning the gap. Germline-derived CDR1 and CDR2 are ENHRY and SYGVKD. The CDR3 sequence is 13 residues long. The receptor was derived from a man aged 25 to 40 in good health and CMV-seronegative. The V call is TRBV10-3, the J call TRBJ2-5; D is ambiguous. Material: PBMCs. CDR3 nucleotides: TGTGCCATCAGTGAGTACGCGGAAGAGACCCAGTACTTC. Translating gives CAISEYAEETQYF.